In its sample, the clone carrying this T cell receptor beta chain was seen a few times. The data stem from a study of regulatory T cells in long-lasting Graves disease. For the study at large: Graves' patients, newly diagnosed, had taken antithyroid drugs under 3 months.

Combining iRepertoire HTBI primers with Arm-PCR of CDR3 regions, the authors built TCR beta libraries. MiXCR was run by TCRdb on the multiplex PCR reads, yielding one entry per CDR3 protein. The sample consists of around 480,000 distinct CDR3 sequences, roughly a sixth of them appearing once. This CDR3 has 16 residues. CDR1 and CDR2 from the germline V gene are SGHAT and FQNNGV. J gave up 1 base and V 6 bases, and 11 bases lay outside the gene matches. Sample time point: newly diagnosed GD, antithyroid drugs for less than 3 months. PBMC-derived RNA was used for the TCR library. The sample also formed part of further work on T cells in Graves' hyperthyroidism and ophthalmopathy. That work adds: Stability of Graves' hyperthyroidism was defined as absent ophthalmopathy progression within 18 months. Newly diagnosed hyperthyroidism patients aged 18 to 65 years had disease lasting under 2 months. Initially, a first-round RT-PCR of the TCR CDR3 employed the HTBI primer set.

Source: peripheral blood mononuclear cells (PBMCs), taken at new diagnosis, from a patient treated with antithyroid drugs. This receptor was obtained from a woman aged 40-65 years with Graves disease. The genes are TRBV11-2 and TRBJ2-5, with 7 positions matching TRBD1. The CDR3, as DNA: TGTGCCAGCAGGCGGCCGGGAAGGGGGCTCCAAGAGACCCAGTACTTC. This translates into CASRRPGRGLQETQYF.